Following are 3 T cell receptor beta chains from one sample sequenced in a study of Graves' ophthalmopathy and Graves' hyperthyroidism (dated by TCRdb to between 2017 and 2018). This sample was sequenced with an Illumina HiSeq 2000. TCR beta CDR3 regions were amplified from RNA transcripts for repertoire sequencing. The first round of RT-PCR was done with HTBI primers and the Qiagen OneStep RT-PCR kit, and was followed by a second round of multiplex PCR, then size selection and purification. TCRdb's own reprocessing of the public reads used fastp at Q25 and MiXCR and kept productive beta chains. Records with the same CDR3 protein are collapsed into one entry carrying the most frequent genes and DNA. A total of 300,000 to 350,000 distinct CDR3 sequences appear in this sample, under 20% of them only once. The top ten clones comprise around an eighth of the sample. The sample taken for sequencing was peripheral blood. The receptors derive from an adult man with Graves' ophthalmopathy.

This clonotype showed up many times. At one boundary the junction diverges from the germline segment, which might be a read error. The CDR3 DNA is TGTGCCAGCACCCAACTAGGAGTTCCCGATCAGCCCCAGCATTTT. Translation: CASTQLGVPDQPQHF. V usage is TRBV14 and J usage is TRBJ1-5; D uncertain. The CDR3 is 15 residues long. Germline V gene lookup returns CDR1 SGHDN and CDR2 FVKESK. The full variable domain, its missing parts supplied by reference TRBV14 and TRBJ1-5, is EAGVTQFPSHSVIEKGQTVTLRCDPISGHDNLYWYRRVMGKEIKFLLHFVKESKQDESGMPNNRFLAERTGGTYSTLKVQPAELEDSGVYFCASTQLGVPDQPQHFGDGTRLSIL.

At least ten counts were recorded for this clonotype. The chain joins TRBV10-3 to TRBJ1-1; D perhaps matches TRBD1 (6 bases). The germline V gene encodes CDR1 ENHRY and CDR2 SYGVKD. Trimming removed 2 bases at V and 5 bases at J, with 18 bases between. This CDR3 comprises 16 residues. This CDR3 is CAISEPLRGGSTEAFF. The CDR3 region has the DNA TGTGCCATCAGTGAGCCCCTCAGGGGCGGTAGTACTGAAGCTTTCTTT.

This clonotype was recorded many times. The chain joins TRBV5-1 to TRBJ1-6; 8 bases match TRBD1. The V gene end was trimmed by 4 bases and the J gene end by 10 bases; junction bases not matched to a gene: 10. The CDR3 runs 15 residues. Germline V gene lookup returns CDR1 SGHRS and CDR2 YFSETQ. The CDR3 region is CASSQDGQGGSPLHF. CDR3 sequence (DNA): TGCGCCAGCAGCCAAGATGGACAGGGTGGATCACCCCTCCACTTT.